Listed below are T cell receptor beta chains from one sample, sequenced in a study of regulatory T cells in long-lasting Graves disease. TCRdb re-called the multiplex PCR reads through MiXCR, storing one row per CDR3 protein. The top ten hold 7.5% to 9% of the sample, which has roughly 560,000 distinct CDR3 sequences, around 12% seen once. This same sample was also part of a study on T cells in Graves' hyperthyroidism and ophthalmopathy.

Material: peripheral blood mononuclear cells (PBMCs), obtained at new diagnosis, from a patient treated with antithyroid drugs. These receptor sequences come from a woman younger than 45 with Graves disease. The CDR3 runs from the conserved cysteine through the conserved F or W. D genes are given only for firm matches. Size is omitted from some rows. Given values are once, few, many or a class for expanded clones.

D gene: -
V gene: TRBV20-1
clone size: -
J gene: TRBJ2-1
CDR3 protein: CSARVARQGLMRFNEQFF
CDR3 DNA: TGCAGTGCTAGAGTAGCCCGGCAGGGTCTAATGCGCTTCAATGAGCAGTTCTTC

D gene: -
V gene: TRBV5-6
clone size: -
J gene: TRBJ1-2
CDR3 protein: CASSLPGTLDYGYTF
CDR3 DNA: TGTGCCAGCAGCTTGCCAGGGACCCTTGACTATGGCTACACCTTC

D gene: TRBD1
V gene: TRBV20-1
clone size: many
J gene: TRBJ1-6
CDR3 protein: CSARPGQGNKNSPLHF
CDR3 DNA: TGCAGTGCACGACCGGGACAGGGGAATAAGAATTCACCCCTCCACTTT

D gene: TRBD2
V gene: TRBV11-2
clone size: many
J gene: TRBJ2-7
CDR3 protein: CASSSREGYNHEQYF
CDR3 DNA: TGTGCCAGCAGCTCCCGGGAGGGCTATAACCACGAGCAGTACTTC

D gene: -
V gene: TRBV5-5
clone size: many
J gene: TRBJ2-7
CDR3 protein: CASSLEVRPYEQYF
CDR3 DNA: TGTGCCAGCAGCTTGGAGGTCAGGCCATACGAGCAGTACTTC

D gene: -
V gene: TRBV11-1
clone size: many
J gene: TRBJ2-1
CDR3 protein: CASSRRWRSYNEQFF
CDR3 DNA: TGTGCCAGCAGCCGCAGGTGGCGGTCGTACAATGAGCAGTTCTTC

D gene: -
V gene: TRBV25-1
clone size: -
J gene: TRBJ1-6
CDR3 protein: CASSESQGAGSPLHF
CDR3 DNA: TGTGCCAGCAGTGAATCCCAGGGCGCGGGTTCACCCCTCCACTTT

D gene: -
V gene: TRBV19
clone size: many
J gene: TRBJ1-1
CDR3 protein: CASSIRGSRSTEAFF
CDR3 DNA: TGTGCCAGTAGTATTAGGGGATCTCGGAGCACTGAAGCTTTCTTT

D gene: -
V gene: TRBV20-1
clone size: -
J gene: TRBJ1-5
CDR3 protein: CSARVGQPQHF
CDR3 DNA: TGCAGTGCTAGAGTCGGTCAGCCCCAGCATTTT

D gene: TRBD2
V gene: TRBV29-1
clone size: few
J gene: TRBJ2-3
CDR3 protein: CSVGLAGGPVDTQYF
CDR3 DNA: TGCAGCGTGGGACTAGCGGGAGGGCCGGTGGATACGCAGTATTTT

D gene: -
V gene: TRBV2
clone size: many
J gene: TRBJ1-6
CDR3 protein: CASSSQGPGSPLHF
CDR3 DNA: TGTGCCAGCAGCTCACAGGGTCCGGGGTCACCCCTCCACTTT

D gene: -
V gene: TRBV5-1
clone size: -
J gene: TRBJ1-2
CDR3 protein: CASSSGGQGGYTF
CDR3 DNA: TGCGCCAGCAGTTCCGGGGGCCAGGGTGGCTACACCTTC

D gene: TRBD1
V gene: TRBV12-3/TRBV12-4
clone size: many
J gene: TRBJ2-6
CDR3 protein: CASSSRDSDQNSGANVLTF
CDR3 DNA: TGTGCCAGCAGTTCCCGGGACAGTGACCAAAACTCTGGGGCCAACGTCCTGACTTTC

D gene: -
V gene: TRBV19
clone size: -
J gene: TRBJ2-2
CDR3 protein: CASSIWGATGELFF
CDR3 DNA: TGTGCCAGTAGTATTTGGGGGGCGACCGGGGAGCTGTTTTTT

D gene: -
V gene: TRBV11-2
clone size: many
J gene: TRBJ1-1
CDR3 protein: CASSLYQNTEAFF
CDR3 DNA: TGTGCCAGCAGCTTGTATCAGAACACTGAAGCTTTCTTT

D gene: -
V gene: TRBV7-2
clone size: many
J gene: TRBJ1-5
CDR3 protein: CASSLRGIRSNQPQHF
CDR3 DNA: TGTGCCAGCAGCTTAAGGGGCATAAGAAGCAATCAGCCCCAGCATTTT

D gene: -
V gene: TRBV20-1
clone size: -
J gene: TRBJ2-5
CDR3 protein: CSARRGVGTQYF
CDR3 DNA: TGCAGTGCTCGACGCGGGGTCGGGACCCAGTACTTC

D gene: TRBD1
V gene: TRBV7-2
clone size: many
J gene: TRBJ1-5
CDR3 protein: CASSLRDRVQPQHF
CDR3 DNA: TGTGCCAGCAGTCTAAGGGACAGGGTACAGCCCCAGCATTTT

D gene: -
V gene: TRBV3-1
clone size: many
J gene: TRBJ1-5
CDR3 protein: CASSQAGNSNQPQHF
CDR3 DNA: TGTGCCAGCAGCCAAGCGGGAAATAGCAATCAGCCCCAGCATTTT

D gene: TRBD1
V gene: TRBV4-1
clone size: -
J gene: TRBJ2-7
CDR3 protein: CASSQGRQGSYEQYF
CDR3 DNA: TGCGCCAGCAGCCAAGGAAGACAGGGGTCCTACGAGCAGTACTTC

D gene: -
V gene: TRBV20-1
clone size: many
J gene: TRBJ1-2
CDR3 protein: CSAREDSLVYGYTF
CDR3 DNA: TGCAGTGCTAGAGAGGACAGTTTGGTCTATGGCTACACCTTC

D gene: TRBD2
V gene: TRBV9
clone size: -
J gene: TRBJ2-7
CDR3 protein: CASKTSGRAQGEQYF
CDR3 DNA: TGTGCCAGCAAGACTAGCGGGAGGGCCCAGGGCGAGCAGTACTTC

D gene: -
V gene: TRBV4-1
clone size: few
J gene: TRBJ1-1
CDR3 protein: CASSQEGFTEAFF
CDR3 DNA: TGCGCCAGCAGCCAAGAAGGGTTCACTGAAGCTTTCTTT

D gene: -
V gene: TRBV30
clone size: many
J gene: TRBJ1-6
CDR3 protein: CAWSVWGERNSPLHF
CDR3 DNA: TGTGCCTGGAGTGTATGGGGGGAACGAAATTCACCCCTCCACTTT

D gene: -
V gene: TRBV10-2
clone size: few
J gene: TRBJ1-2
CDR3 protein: CASYREGYTF
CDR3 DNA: TGCGCCAGCTACAGGGAAGGCTACACCTTC

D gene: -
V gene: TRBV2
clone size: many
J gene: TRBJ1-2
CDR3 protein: CASSEVGGYTF
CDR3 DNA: TGTGCCAGCAGTGAAGTCGGTGGCTACACCTTC

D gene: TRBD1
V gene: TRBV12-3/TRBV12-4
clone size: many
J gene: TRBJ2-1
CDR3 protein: CASSPDRGSYNEQFF
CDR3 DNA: TGTGCCAGCAGCCCGGACAGGGGCTCCTACAATGAGCAGTTCTTC

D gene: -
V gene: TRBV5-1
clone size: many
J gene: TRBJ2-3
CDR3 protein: CASSLQGDTQYF
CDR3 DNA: TGCGCCAGCAGCTTACAGGGAGATACGCAGTATTTT

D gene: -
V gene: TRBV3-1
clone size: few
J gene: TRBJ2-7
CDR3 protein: CASSQGEGARQYF
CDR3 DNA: TGTGCCAGCAGCCAAGGGGAGGGGGCGCGGCAGTACTTC

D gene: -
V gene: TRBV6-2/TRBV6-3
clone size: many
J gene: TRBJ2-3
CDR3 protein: CASSLLEYTDTQYF
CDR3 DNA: TGTGCCAGCAGTCTACTGGAATACACAGATACGCAGTATTTT

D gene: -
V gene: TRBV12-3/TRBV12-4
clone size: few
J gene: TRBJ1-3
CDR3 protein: CASREQYSGNTIYF
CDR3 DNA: TGTGCCAGCAGGGAGCAATACTCTGGAAACACCATATATTTT

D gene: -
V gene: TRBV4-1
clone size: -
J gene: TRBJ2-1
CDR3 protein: CASSQGVGLRAREQFF
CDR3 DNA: TGCGCCAGCAGCCAAGGGGTGGGCCTTAGAGCACGTGAGCAGTTCTTC

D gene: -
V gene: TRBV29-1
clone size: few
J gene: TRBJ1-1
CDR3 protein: CSVRPGNTEAFF
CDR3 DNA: TGCAGCGTTCGTCCGGGGAACACTGAAGCTTTCTTT

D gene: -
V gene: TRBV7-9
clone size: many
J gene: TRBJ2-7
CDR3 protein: CASSPSGTRFYEQYF
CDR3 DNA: TGTGCCAGCAGCCCGTCCGGGACGAGATTCTACGAGCAGTACTTC

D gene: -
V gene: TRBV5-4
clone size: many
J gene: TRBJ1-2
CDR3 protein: CASSLSLGRLTGYTF
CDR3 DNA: TGTGCCAGCAGCTTGTCGTTGGGCAGATTGACTGGCTACACCTTC

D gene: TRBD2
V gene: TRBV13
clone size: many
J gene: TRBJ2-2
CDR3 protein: CASSASIGGDATGELFF
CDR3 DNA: TGTGCCAGCAGCGCCTCAATTGGGGGGGACGCCACCGGGGAGCTGTTTTTT

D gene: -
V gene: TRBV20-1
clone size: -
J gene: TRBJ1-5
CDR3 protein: CSARTSYSNQPQHF
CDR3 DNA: TGCAGTGCTAGGACAAGCTATAGCAATCAGCCCCAGCATTTT

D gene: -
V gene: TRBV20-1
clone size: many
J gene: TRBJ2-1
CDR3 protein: CSAAPGPSYNEQFF
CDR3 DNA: TGCAGTGCTGCTCCGGGACCCTCATACAATGAGCAGTTCTTC

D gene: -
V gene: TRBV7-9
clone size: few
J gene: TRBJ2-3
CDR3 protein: CASSIVTDTQYF
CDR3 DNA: TGTGCCAGCAGTATAGTAACAGATACGCAGTATTTT

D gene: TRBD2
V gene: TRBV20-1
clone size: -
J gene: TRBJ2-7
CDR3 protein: CSAGASGRFYEQYF
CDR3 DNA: TGCAGTGCTGGAGCTAGCGGAAGATTCTACGAGCAGTACTTC

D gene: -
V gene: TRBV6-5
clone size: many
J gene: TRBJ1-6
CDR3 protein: CASSYSRGDSPLHF
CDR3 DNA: TGTGCCAGCAGTTACTCCAGGGGCGATTCACCCCTCCACTTT

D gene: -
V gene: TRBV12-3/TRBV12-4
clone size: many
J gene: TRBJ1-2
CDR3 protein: CASSLGRVEYTF
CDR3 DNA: TGTGCCAGCAGTTTAGGCAGAGTTGAATACACCTTC

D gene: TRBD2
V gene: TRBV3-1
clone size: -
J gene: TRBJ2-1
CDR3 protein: CASSQDRLAGAGEQFF
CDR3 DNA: TGTGCCAGCAGCCAAGATCGGCTAGCGGGAGCCGGGGAGCAGTTCTTC

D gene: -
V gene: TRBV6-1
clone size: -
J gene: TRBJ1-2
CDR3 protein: CASSETGPYYGYTF
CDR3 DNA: TGTGCCAGCAGTGAAACAGGTCCTTACTATGGCTACACCTTC

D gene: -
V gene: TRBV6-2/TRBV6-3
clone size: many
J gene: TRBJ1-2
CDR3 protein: CASRAATYGYTF
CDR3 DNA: TGTGCCAGCAGGGCAGCAACCTATGGCTACACCTTC

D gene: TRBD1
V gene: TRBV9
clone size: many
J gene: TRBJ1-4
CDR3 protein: CASSDSTGAGEKLFF
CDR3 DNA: TGTGCCAGCAGCGACTCGACAGGGGCGGGAGAAAAACTGTTTTTT

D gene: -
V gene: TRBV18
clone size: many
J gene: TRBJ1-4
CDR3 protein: CASSTTPTNEKLFF
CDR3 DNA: TGTGCCAGCTCAACGACCCCAACTAATGAAAAACTGTTTTTT